These T cell receptor beta chains were read from a single sample in a study of cytomegalovirus exposure and HLA in healthy donors. Data came from immunoSEQ multiplex PCR; TCRdb stores just in-frame clones and leaves some out. Of 200,000 to 250,000 clones in the sample, around four fifths were seen once. Sequencing was carried out using PBMCs. The receptors come from a woman younger than 45 in good health and CMV-seropositive. Each CDR3 is given with its conserved first and last residue. D genes are given only for firm matches. Clone size is not always given. Where it is, it says once, few, many or a class for expanded clones.

v_gene: TRBV7-6
abundance: .
d_gene: TRBD2
j_gene: TRBJ2-7
CDR3aa: CASSLAPGEGGYEQYF
CDR3nt: TGTGCCAGCAGCTTAGCCCCGGGGGAGGGAGGGTACGAGCAGTACTTC

v_gene: TRBV2
abundance: .
d_gene: .
j_gene: TRBJ2-1
CDR3aa: CASSEKVDYPTYNEQFF
CDR3nt: TGTGCCAGCAGTGAAAAGGTGGATTACCCAACTTACAATGAGCAGTTCTTC

v_gene: TRBV4-1
abundance: many
d_gene: .
j_gene: TRBJ2-2
CDR3aa: CASSLQTTGAGELFF
CDR3nt: TGCGCCAGCAGCCTGCAAACTACGGGGGCCGGGGAGCTGTTTTTT

v_gene: TRBV2
abundance: .
d_gene: .
j_gene: TRBJ2-3
CDR3aa: CASHRGTDTQYF
CDR3nt: TGTGCCAGCCATCGGGGCACAGATACGCAGTATTTT

v_gene: TRBV7-3
abundance: .
d_gene: TRBD2
j_gene: TRBJ2-2
CDR3aa: CASSPSGTGELFF
CDR3nt: TGTGCCAGCAGCCCTAGCGGTACCGGGGAGCTGTTTTTT

v_gene: TRBV27
abundance: .
d_gene: .
j_gene: TRBJ2-1
CDR3aa: CASRTEYNEQFF
CDR3nt: TGTGCCAGCCGGACAGAATACAATGAGCAGTTCTTC

v_gene: TRBV29-1
abundance: .
d_gene: .
j_gene: TRBJ1-1
CDR3aa: CSVLKQGDMNTEAFF
CDR3nt: TGCAGCGTTCTAAAGCAGGGTGACATGAACACTGAAGCTTTCTTT

v_gene: TRBV5-4
abundance: .
d_gene: .
j_gene: TRBJ1-2
CDR3aa: CASSLVDRSYGYTF
CDR3nt: TGTGCCAGCAGCTTGGTAGACAGGAGCTATGGCTACACCTTC

v_gene: TRBV29-1
abundance: .
d_gene: TRBD1
j_gene: TRBJ1-1
CDR3aa: CSVEEGDSTTEAFF
CDR3nt: TGCAGCGTTGAAGAAGGGGACAGCACGACTGAAGCTTTCTTT

v_gene: TRBV27
abundance: .
d_gene: TRBD1
j_gene: TRBJ2-7
CDR3aa: CASGLGQGLGEQYF
CDR3nt: TGTGCCAGCGGCCTGGGACAGGGTCTCGGCGAGCAGTACTTC

v_gene: TRBV5-4
abundance: .
d_gene: TRBD1
j_gene: TRBJ2-3
CDR3aa: CASSLASGGSDTQYF
CDR3nt: TGTGCCAGCAGCTTGGCTTCAGGGGGTTCAGATACGCAGTATTTT

v_gene: TRBV6-1
abundance: .
d_gene: .
j_gene: TRBJ2-1
CDR3aa: CASSELAEEQFF
CDR3nt: TGTGCCAGCAGTGAATTAGCGGAGGAGCAGTTCTTC

v_gene: TRBV30
abundance: .
d_gene: TRBD2
j_gene: TRBJ2-7
CDR3aa: CAWTTVRTGGNEQYF
CDR3nt: TGTGCCTGGACTACGGTTCGAACGGGAGGTAATGAGCAGTACTTC

v_gene: TRBV6-6
abundance: .
d_gene: .
j_gene: TRBJ1-2
CDR3aa: CASGGQDYGYTF
CDR3nt: TGTGCCAGCGGAGGGCAGGACTATGGCTACACCTTC

v_gene: TRBV13
abundance: .
d_gene: TRBD1
j_gene: TRBJ2-7
CDR3aa: CASSSQTGLIASYEQYF
CDR3nt: TGTGCCAGCAGCTCCCAGACAGGGCTTATAGCGAGCTACGAGCAGTACTTC

v_gene: TRBV9
abundance: .
d_gene: .
j_gene: TRBJ2-5
CDR3aa: CASSVVPGEGKGETQYF
CDR3nt: TGTGCCAGCAGCGTAGTCCCAGGGGAAGGTAAAGGAGAGACCCAGTACTTC

v_gene: TRBV4-3
abundance: .
d_gene: .
j_gene: TRBJ2-5
CDR3aa: CASSQGDSLGKETQYF
CDR3nt: TGCGCCAGCAGCCAAGGGGACTCGTTGGGTAAAGAGACCCAGTACTTC

v_gene: TRBV7-8
abundance: .
d_gene: TRBD2
j_gene: TRBJ2-3
CDR3aa: CASRYSGKGTDTQYF
CDR3nt: TGTGCCAGCAGATATAGCGGGAAGGGGACAGATACGCAGTATTTT

v_gene: TRBV9
abundance: .
d_gene: .
j_gene: TRBJ1-3
CDR3aa: CASSVGPAGDGNTIYF
CDR3nt: TGTGCCAGCAGCGTAGGTCCTGCAGGGGATGGAAACACCATATATTTT

v_gene: TRBV2
abundance: few
d_gene: .
j_gene: TRBJ1-3
CDR3aa: CASRGGNTIYF
CDR3nt: TGTGCCAGCAGGGGAGGAAACACCATATATTTT

v_gene: TRBV2
abundance: .
d_gene: .
j_gene: TRBJ1-2
CDR3aa: CASSPGNYGYTF
CDR3nt: TGTGCCAGCAGTCCGGGAAACTATGGCTACACCTTC

v_gene: TRBV4-1
abundance: .
d_gene: .
j_gene: TRBJ2-7
CDR3aa: CASSQKAGLFDEQYF
CDR3nt: TGCGCCAGCAGCCAAAAGGCCGGGTTGTTCGACGAGCAGTACTTC

v_gene: TRBV6-4
abundance: few
d_gene: TRBD2
j_gene: TRBJ2-1
CDR3aa: CASSASGSSYNEQFF
CDR3nt: TGTGCCAGCAGTGCTAGCGGGAGCTCCTACAATGAGCAGTTCTTC

v_gene: TRBV5-6
abundance: few
d_gene: TRBD1
j_gene: TRBJ2-3
CDR3aa: CASSSGTGLADTQYF
CDR3nt: TGTGCCAGCAGCTCCGGGACAGGCCTCGCAGATACGCAGTATTTT

v_gene: TRBV5-1
abundance: .
d_gene: TRBD2
j_gene: TRBJ2-1
CDR3aa: CASSLGLAGVGNEQFF
CDR3nt: TGCGCCAGCAGCTTGGGGCTAGCGGGAGTGGGGAATGAGCAGTTCTTC

v_gene: TRBV5-6
abundance: .
d_gene: TRBD1
j_gene: TRBJ2-1
CDR3aa: CASSLASGTGVRDEQFF
CDR3nt: TGTGCCAGCAGCTTGGCGAGCGGGACAGGGGTAAGGGATGAGCAGTTCTTC

v_gene: TRBV5-4
abundance: .
d_gene: TRBD2
j_gene: TRBJ2-5
CDR3aa: CASSAAGVPETQYF
CDR3nt: TGTGCCAGCAGCGCAGCGGGAGTACCAGAGACCCAGTACTTC

v_gene: TRBV10-1
abundance: .
d_gene: TRBD2
j_gene: TRBJ2-3
CDR3aa: CASSQEPGRPDTQYF
CDR3nt: TGCGCCAGCAGTCAGGAGCCCGGGAGGCCAGATACGCAGTATTTT

v_gene: TRBV28
abundance: .
d_gene: TRBD2
j_gene: TRBJ2-3
CDR3aa: CASAGTSGPDTQYF
CDR3nt: TGTGCCAGTGCCGGGACTAGCGGTCCCGATACGCAGTATTTT

v_gene: TRBV7-9
abundance: .
d_gene: .
j_gene: TRBJ2-7
CDR3aa: CASSLVAGTYEQYF
CDR3nt: TGTGCCAGCAGCTTAGTGGCCGGTACCTACGAGCAGTACTTC

v_gene: TRBV13
abundance: .
d_gene: TRBD1
j_gene: TRBJ1-1
CDR3aa: CASSRGGVTEAFF
CDR3nt: TGTGCCAGCAGCAGAGGGGGCGTCACTGAAGCTTTCTTT

v_gene: TRBV6-1
abundance: few
d_gene: .
j_gene: TRBJ2-7
CDR3aa: CASSEWTVAYEQYF
CDR3nt: TGTGCCAGCAGTGAATGGACAGTAGCCTACGAGCAGTACTTC

v_gene: TRBV2
abundance: .
d_gene: TRBD1
j_gene: TRBJ2-4
CDR3aa: CAIEVQGTKNIQYF
CDR3nt: TGTGCCATCGAAGTACAGGGGACCAAAAACATTCAGTACTTC

v_gene: TRBV9
abundance: .
d_gene: .
j_gene: TRBJ1-2
CDR3aa: CASSTVAGYTF
CDR3nt: TGTGCCAGCAGCACTGTGGCGGGCTACACCTTC

v_gene: TRBV5-1
abundance: once
d_gene: TRBD1
j_gene: TRBJ2-7
CDR3aa: CASSLEQDRAPYEQYF
CDR3nt: TGCGCCAGCAGCTTGGAGCAGGACAGGGCCCCCTACGAGCAGTACTTC

v_gene: TRBV15
abundance: .
d_gene: .
j_gene: TRBJ1-5
CDR3aa: CATSRALGGLSNQPQHF
CDR3nt: TGTGCCACCAGCAGAGCATTGGGGGGTTTGAGCAATCAGCCCCAGCATTTT

v_gene: TRBV30
abundance: .
d_gene: .
j_gene: TRBJ2-7
CDR3aa: CAWSGWEQRSYEQYF
CDR3nt: TGTGCCTGGAGTGGTTGGGAGCAACGCTCCTACGAGCAGTACTTC

v_gene: TRBV29-1
abundance: .
d_gene: .
j_gene: TRBJ1-1
CDR3aa: CSVEGFMETGNTEAFF
CDR3nt: TGCAGCGTTGAAGGCTTCATGGAGACAGGGAACACTGAAGCTTTCTTT

v_gene: TRBV9
abundance: .
d_gene: TRBD2
j_gene: TRBJ2-3
CDR3aa: CASSGPRGRFSTDTQYF
CDR3nt: TGTGCCAGCAGTGGGCCCCGCGGGAGGTTTAGCACAGATACGCAGTATTTT

v_gene: TRBV7-8
abundance: .
d_gene: .
j_gene: TRBJ2-7
CDR3aa: CASSRGSYEQYF
CDR3nt: TGTGCCAGCAGCAGGGGGTCCTACGAGCAGTACTTC

v_gene: TRBV7-3
abundance: .
d_gene: .
j_gene: TRBJ1-1
CDR3aa: CASSLQVGTEAFF
CDR3nt: TGTGCCAGCAGCTTACAGGTGGGCACTGAAGCTTTCTTT

v_gene: TRBV5-5
abundance: .
d_gene: .
j_gene: TRBJ2-1
CDR3aa: CASSSAPVSYNEQFF
CDR3nt: TGTGCCAGCAGCTCCGCACCGGTCTCCTACAATGAGCAGTTCTTC

v_gene: TRBV30
abundance: .
d_gene: .
j_gene: TRBJ1-1
CDR3aa: CAWGRQLNTEAFF
CDR3nt: TGTGCCTGGGGAAGACAGCTGAACACTGAAGCTTTCTTT

v_gene: TRBV7-2
abundance: few
d_gene: .
j_gene: TRBJ2-1
CDR3aa: CASKLSRSNEQFF
CDR3nt: TGTGCCAGCAAGCTCTCCCGGAGCAATGAGCAGTTCTTC

v_gene: TRBV7-8
abundance: many
d_gene: .
j_gene: TRBJ2-5
CDR3aa: CASSLGPLQTQYF
CDR3nt: TGTGCCAGCAGTCTGGGTCCTCTTCAGACCCAGTACTTC

v_gene: TRBV30
abundance: few
d_gene: TRBD1
j_gene: TRBJ2-5
CDR3aa: CAWRTGGIQETQYF
CDR3nt: TGTGCCTGGAGGACAGGGGGGATACAAGAGACCCAGTACTTC

v_gene: TRBV5-6
abundance: .
d_gene: .
j_gene: TRBJ1-2
CDR3aa: CASRYTVLANYGYTF
CDR3nt: TGTGCCAGCAGATACACAGTGCTCGCTAACTATGGCTACACCTTC

v_gene: TRBV27
abundance: .
d_gene: TRBD1
j_gene: TRBJ1-2
CDR3aa: CASSSRDYRGDYGYTF
CDR3nt: TGTGCCAGCAGTTCCCGCGATTACAGGGGGGACTATGGCTACACCTTC

v_gene: TRBV18
abundance: .
d_gene: .
j_gene: TRBJ2-2
CDR3aa: CASSPTGSATASNTGELFF
CDR3nt: TGTGCCAGCTCACCAACGGGATCAGCGACAGCCTCGAACACCGGGGAGCTGTTTTTT